This TCR beta chain was obtained from a study of blood T cells in healthy people across ages. The V end lost 1 base, the J end lost 2 bases, and 8 bases lay between the germline ends. The CDR3 consists of 14 residues. Germline CDR1 SGHDN, CDR2 FVKESK. About this clonotype: Since no conserved phenylalanine or tryptophan closes the CDR3, a read error is the likely cause.

For the second PCR, which ran for about 6 to 11 cycles, a sample-barcoded 5' primer and a J-beta primer mix were used. MiXCR was run by TCRdb on the 5' RACE reads, yielding one entry per CDR3 protein. The sample holds around 990,000 distinct CDR3 sequences; about 23% are singletons and the top ten take about 0.8%. These data were also reused for a study on T cells of mothers and their children.

This receptor was taken from a girl aged 2 to 9 in good health. The V gene is TRBV14, the J gene TRBJ2-5; D ambiguous. Sequencing was performed on blood. In DNA form, the CDR3 reads TGTGCCAGCAGCCAAGGGATCAAGCAAGAGACCCAGTACCTC. This codes for CASSQGIKQETQYL.